This is a list of T cell receptor beta chains from one sample in a study of control samples from healthy donors and cancer patients. The protocol was immunoSEQ multiplex PCR, while the TCRdb copy is restricted to in-frame clones and leaves out a portion. The sample consists of around 140,000 clones, about 92% of them appearing once. The material sequenced was blood. The receptors shown here come from a woman aged 45-60 years in good health. Both conserved end residues are part of each CDR3. Each record gives: D gene, V gene, clone size, J gene, CDR3 protein, CDR3 DNA. D genes are given only for firm matches. Clone sizes are given selectively: once, few, many, or a class where the clone is expanded.

-	TRBV5-1	-	TRBJ1-4	CASSLVGTTNEKLFF	TGCGCCAGCAGCTTGGTGGGTACAACTAATGAAAAACTGTTTTTT
-	TRBV18	-	TRBJ1-3	CASSIRQERNTIYF	TGTGCCAGCTCAATACGACAGGAGAGAAACACCATATATTTT
-	TRBV5-1	-	TRBJ1-1	CASSLGSGRYTEAFF	TGCGCCAGCAGCTTGGGGAGTGGGAGGTACACTGAAGCTTTCTTT
-	TRBV10-2	once	TRBJ1-1	CASSAQLNTEAFF	TGCGCCAGCAGTGCTCAGTTGAACACTGAAGCTTTCTTT
-	TRBV29-1	-	TRBJ1-2	CSVEDPENSYGYTF	TGCAGCGTTGAAGATCCCGAGAACAGCTATGGCTACACCTTC
-	TRBV21-1	once	TRBJ2-1	CASSKVEGAGGGYNEQFF	TGTGCCAGCAGCAAAGTCGAGGGAGCGGGAGGGGGCTACAATGAGCAGTTCTTC
-	TRBV7-2	-	TRBJ1-2	CASSLDVRWDYGYTF	TGTGCCAGCAGCTTAGATGTCAGATGGGACTATGGCTACACCTTC
-	TRBV29-1	-	TRBJ2-2	CSVASGDTGELFF	TGCAGCGTTGCATCAGGGGACACCGGGGAGCTGTTTTTT
-	TRBV5-1	-	TRBJ2-1	CASSKDGSSYNEQFF	TGCGCCAGCAGCAAGGACGGGAGCTCCTACAATGAGCAGTTCTTC
-	TRBV18	-	TRBJ2-7	CASSPPGRVSYEQYF	TGTGCCAGCTCACCACCGGGCAGGGTAAGCTACGAGCAGTACTTC
-	TRBV2	-	TRBJ2-2	CASSVQNTGELFF	TGTGCCAGCAGTGTACAGAACACCGGGGAGCTGTTTTTT
-	TRBV28	-	TRBJ2-1	CASRKGGRAYNEQFF	TGTGCCAGCAGGAAGGGGGGCAGGGCCTACAATGAGCAGTTCTTC
TRBD1	TRBV6-5	-	TRBJ1-2	CASRAALDRAIGYTF	TGTGCCAGCAGGGCCGCCTTGGACAGGGCCATTGGCTACACCTTC
-	TRBV5-1	-	TRBJ1-2	CASSSSTDGWDGYTF	TGCGCCAGCAGCTCTTCTACAGACGGTTGGGATGGCTACACCTTC
-	TRBV7-9	-	TRBJ2-7	CASSLGGTGSYEQYF	TGTGCCAGCAGCTTGGGGGGGACAGGTTCCTACGAGCAGTACTTC
TRBD1	TRBV29-1	-	TRBJ2-2	CSVEDHNRGLLGDTGELFF	TGCAGCGTTGAAGATCATAACAGGGGGCTCCTGGGGGACACCGGGGAGCTGTTTTTT
-	TRBV5-4	-	TRBJ1-1	CASSLLVGILDTEAFF	TGTGCCAGCAGCTTGCTGGTGGGCATACTGGACACTGAAGCTTTCTTT
TRBD2	TRBV24-1	-	TRBJ2-3	CATSDRTSGRSDTQYF	TGTGCCACCAGTGATCGGACTAGCGGGAGGTCAGATACGCAGTATTTT
-	TRBV28	-	TRBJ2-5	CASSLRDPGRETQYF	TGTGCCAGCAGTTTACGGGACCCAGGAAGGGAGACCCAGTACTTC
-	TRBV7-9	-	TRBJ1-1	CASSLGTANTEAFF	TGTGCCAGCAGCTTAGGGACGGCGAACACTGAAGCTTTCTTT
-	TRBV2	-	TRBJ2-6	CASSQNSGANVLTF	TGTGCCAGCTCGCAGAACTCTGGGGCCAACGTCCTGACTTTC
TRBD2	TRBV11-2	-	TRBJ2-1	CASSLGLLAGSYNEQFF	TGTGCCAGCAGCTTAGGGCTACTAGCGGGATCCTACAATGAGCAGTTCTTC
-	TRBV6-6	once	TRBJ2-3	CASSSTRNTQYF	TGTGCCAGCAGTTCGACACGGAATACGCAGTATTTT
-	TRBV11-2	-	TRBJ1-1	CASSLERQNTEAFF	TGTGCCAGCAGCTTAGAGAGACAGAACACTGAAGCTTTCTTT
-	TRBV5-8	-	TRBJ2-2	CASSPSRNTGELFF	TGTGCCAGCAGCCCCTCGAGAAACACCGGGGAGCTGTTTTTT
TRBD1	TRBV5-5	once	TRBJ2-3	CASSLRGRTDTQYF	TGTGCCAGCAGCCTCAGGGGGCGGACAGATACGCAGTATTTT
-	TRBV6-5	-	TRBJ1-6	CASGEGHNSPLHF	TGTGCCAGCGGCGAGGGCCATAATTCACCCCTCCACTTT
-	TRBV30	-	TRBJ2-7	CAWGGNTYEQYF	TGTGCCTGGGGCGGGAATACCTACGAGCAGTACTTC
TRBD2	TRBV6-5	-	TRBJ2-3	CASSYGRGGVRDTQYF	TGTGCCAGCAGTTACGGGCGCGGGGGGGTGCGAGATACGCAGTATTTT
TRBD2	TRBV5-7	-	TRBJ2-3	CASSLASSGGTIDTQYF	TGTGCCAGCAGCTTGGCTTCTAGCGGGGGGACCATTGATACGCAGTATTTT
-	TRBV2	-	TRBJ1-4	CASSQQGYNEKLFF	TGTGCCAGCAGTCAACAGGGATATAATGAAAAACTGTTTTTT
TRBD2	TRBV4-2	-	TRBJ2-7	CASSQNLPGPGLAGSHEQYF	TGTGCCAGCAGCCAAAACCTCCCCGGACCGGGACTAGCGGGTTCCCACGAGCAGTACTTC
-	TRBV6-1	few	TRBJ2-7	CASSEAMNRVYEQYF	TGTGCCAGCAGTGAAGCTATGAACAGGGTTTACGAGCAGTACTTC
-	TRBV4-1	-	TRBJ1-6	CASSRGYNSPLHF	TGCGCCAGCAGCCGGGGGTATAATTCACCCCTCCACTTT
TRBD2	TRBV29-1	-	TRBJ2-1	CSVAGTSGRGEQFF	TGCAGCGTTGCGGGGACTAGCGGGAGAGGTGAGCAGTTCTTC
TRBD1	TRBV3-1/TRBV3-2	-	TRBJ1-6	CASSPGTGENSPLHF	TGTGCCAGCAGCCCCGGGACAGGGGAGAATTCACCCCTCCACTTT
-	TRBV5-1	once	TRBJ1-2	CASSLEGTPWGYTF	TGCGCCAGCAGCTTGGAAGGGACCCCATGGGGCTACACCTTC
TRBD1	TRBV28	-	TRBJ2-7	CASRPTGQPYEQYF	TGTGCCAGCAGACCCACGGGACAGCCCTACGAGCAGTACTTC
-	TRBV7-9	-	TRBJ1-2	CASSLATRVQQADGYTF	TGTGCCAGCAGCTTAGCGACGAGGGTTCAGCAGGCGGATGGCTACACCTTC
TRBD2	TRBV19	once	TRBJ2-5	CASSISSWGDLAGEETQYF	TGTGCCAGTAGTATAAGCTCGTGGGGGGATCTAGCGGGAGAAGAGACCCAGTACTTC
-	TRBV2	-	TRBJ1-6	CASTLFARVPSPLHF	TGTGCCAGCACCTTATTTGCCAGGGTACCTTCACCCCTCCACTTT
TRBD1	TRBV5-1	-	TRBJ2-2	CASSFQGATGTGELFF	TGCGCCAGCAGCTTCCAGGGGGCAACTGGGACCGGGGAGCTGTTTTTT
-	TRBV9	-	TRBJ2-2	CASSVDITGELFF	TGTGCCAGCAGCGTAGACATAACCGGGGAGCTGTTTTTT
-	TRBV7-6	-	TRBJ2-5	CASSFGVGRETQYF	TGTGCCAGCAGCTTTGGGGTAGGGAGAGAGACCCAGTACTTC
TRBD1	TRBV28	-	TRBJ1-3	CASQTPGQGSETIYF	TGTGCCAGTCAGACTCCGGGACAGGGGTCCGAGACCATATATTTT
-	TRBV6-2/TRBV6-3	-	TRBJ1-1	CASSYTGWAEAFF	TGTGCCAGCAGTTACACAGGGTGGGCTGAAGCTTTCTTT